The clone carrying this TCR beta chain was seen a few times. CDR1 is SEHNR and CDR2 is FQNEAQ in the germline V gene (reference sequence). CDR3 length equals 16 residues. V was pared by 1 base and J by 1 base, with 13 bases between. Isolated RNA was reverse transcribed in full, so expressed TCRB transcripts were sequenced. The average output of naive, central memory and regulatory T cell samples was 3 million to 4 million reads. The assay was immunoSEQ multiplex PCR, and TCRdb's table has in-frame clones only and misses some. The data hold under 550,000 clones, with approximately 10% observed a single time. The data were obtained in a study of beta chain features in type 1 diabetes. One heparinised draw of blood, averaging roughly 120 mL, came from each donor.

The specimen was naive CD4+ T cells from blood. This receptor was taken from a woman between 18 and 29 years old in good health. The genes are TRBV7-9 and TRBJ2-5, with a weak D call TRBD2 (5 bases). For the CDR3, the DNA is TGTGCCAGCAGCTTAGGCGGGCGAAGGGCCCAAGAGACCCAGTACTTC. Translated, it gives CASSLGGRRAQETQYF.